This T cell receptor beta chain was captured by sequencing in a study of cytomegalovirus exposure and HLA in healthy donors. As for the study in general: Earlier findings included nearly 120 million unique TCR beta sequences obtained from 170 million or so T cells.

V was clipped by 8 bases and J by 0 bases; unmatched bases: 10. This CDR3 region has 17 residues. Germline assignment: CDR1 SNHLY and CDR2 FYNNEI. Study-wide results and caveats: TCR beta V segments were, for the most part, productive about 87% or about 30% of the time in an earlier analysis. Some V segments, including TRBV6-2 and TRBV6-3, were excluded as indistinguishable.

As to this clone: What it recognizes is unknown.

The donors were healthy bone marrow donors. Researchers ran the PCR with 60 Vbeta and 13 Jbeta primers. Using immunoSEQ multiplex PCR, the repertoire was profiled, and TCRdb retains in-frame clones only, with some absent. The data contain around 200,000 clones, less than 90% of them singletons. The sequenced material came from PBMCs. V gene TRBV2 combines with J gene TRBJ2-6; 7 bases match TRBD1. This TCR derives from a man aged 45 to 65 in good health and CMV-seronegative. The CDR3 region has the DNA TGTGCCAGCGCCCCGGACAGGCCCTCCTCTGGGGCCAACGTCCTGACTTTC. This encodes CASAPDRPSSGANVLTF.